The 7 T cell receptor beta chains below all came from one sample that was sequenced in a study of blood T cells in healthy people across ages. Then a second PCR, running roughly 7 to 11 cycles, was carried out with a sample-barcoded 5' primer and a J-beta primer mix. TCRdb reanalysed the 5' RACE reads using MiXCR and keeps one entry per CDR3 protein. This sample has approximately 800,000 distinct CDR3 sequences; about 36% occur once, and the top ten carry 10% to 15%. Sample: blood. Source of these receptors: a young man in good health.

This clonotype was seen at least ten times. This chain links TRBV20-1 with TRBJ2-5, with 8 positions matching TRBD1. This CDR3 is 14 amino acids long. V was pared by 6 bases and J by 5 bases, with 11 bases of the junction left unmatched. The germline V gene has CDR1 DFQATT and CDR2 SNEGSKA (reference sequence). DNA of the CDR3: TGCAGTGCCTCCAGGGGGCTGTATTCGGAGACCCAGTACTTC. This translates into CSASRGLYSETQYF.

This clonotype was seen a few times. V and J are TRBV19 and TRBJ1-1; no reliable D call. The CDR3 has 16 amino acids. Germline V CDR1 and CDR2: LNHDA, SQIVND (reference sequence). Trimming shortened V by 3 bases and J by 5 bases, and 19 bases separated the two germline ends. The CDR3 DNA reads TGTGCCAGTAGTATCTCCCATAATCCGAAGTTTACTGAAGCTTTCTTT. Residues: CASSISHNPKFTEAFF. The full variable domain, in which reference TRBV19 and TRBJ1-1 provide the parts outside the CDR3, is DGGITQSPKYLFRKEGQNVTLSCEQNLNHDAMYWYRQDPGQGLRLIYYSQIVNDFQKGDIAEGYSVSREKKESFPLTVTSAQKNPTAFYLCASSISHNPKFTEAFFGQGTRLTVV.

The chain carries TRBV29-1 and TRBJ2-5; 7 nucleotides line up with TRBD1. The CDR3 consists of 15 residues. With V trimmed by 6 bases and J by 0 bases, 10 bases remained unmatched. The germline V gene has CDR1 SQVTM and CDR2 ANQGSEA. The CDR3 sequence is CSVVTGTAYQETQYF. CDR3 nucleotide sequence: TGCAGCGTCGTCACCGGGACAGCGTACCAAGAGACCCAGTACTTC.

This clonotype occurred a few times. The genes are TRBV20-1 and TRBJ1-6; 8 bases agree with TRBD1. This CDR3 is built from 14 residues. CDR1 is DFQATT, CDR2 SNEGSKA, per germline (reference sequence). V trimming: 5 bases; J trimming: 7 bases; junction bases outside the gene matches: 7. CDR3 sequence (DNA): TGCAGTGCTGATGGGACAGGCCCAAATTCACCCCTCCACTTT. It is translated as CSADGTGPNSPLHF.

This clonotype has a handful of counts. CDR3: CASSQSPEEGRSPLHF. Here the CDR3 DNA reads TGCGCCAGCAGCCAAAGCCCCGAAGAGGGTCGGTCACCCCTCCACTTT. V gene TRBV4-3 combines with J gene TRBJ1-6; no clear D. Germline V gene lookup returns CDR1 LGHNA and CDR2 YSLEER. V lost 2 bases and J lost 10, with 18 bases in between. The CDR3 is 16 residues long.

The chain carries TRBV2 and TRBJ2-3, with unresolved D. CDR1 SNHLY and CDR2 FYNNEI come from the germline V gene. The length of the CDR3 is 13 residues. V shed 3 bases and J shed 4 bases, with 8 bases lying between them. The CDR3 reads CASSDGTADTQYF. DNA of the CDR3: TGTGCCAGCAGTGATGGCACGGCAGATACGCAGTATTTT.

This clonotype has only a few counts. The chain combines TRBV5-1 with TRBJ1-1; perhaps TRBD1 as D (6 bases). The V gene's germline CDR1 is SGHRS and CDR2 YFSETQ. Trimming took 2 bases from V and 1 from J, leaving 21 bases between them. This CDR3 is 18 amino acids long. Written as DNA, the CDR3 is TGCGCCAGCAGCTTCGGGGCCACCCGGGGGCGGAAGAACACTGAAGCTTTCTTT. It specifies CASSFGATRGRKNTEAFF.